This TCR beta chain was retrieved from a study of T cell repertoires in cytomegalovirus infection. The ends lost 5 bases at V and 6 bases at J; junction bases unmatched: 6. CDR1 and CDR2 from the germline V gene are PRHDT and FYEKMQ (reference sequence). The CDR3 spans 14 residues. From the reads, TCRdb called clonotypes with MiXCR, one entry per CDR3 protein. The sample contains more than 200,000 distinct CDR3 sequences, approximately 9.1% of which appear only once. Sequencing used PBMCs. This chain connects TRBV13 to TRBJ2-7; 11 bases agree with TRBD1. The sequence was obtained from a human donor in good health (CMV status not recorded). Some clones in this sample may be carry-over from other donors' samples. The CDR3 bases are TGTGCCAGCAGCCCAGGACAGGGGGCCGGCGAGCAGTACTTC. Residues: CASSPGQGAGEQYF. Looking up the rest from reference TRBV13 and TRBJ2-7 gives the full variable domain: AAGVIQSPRHLIKEKRETATLKCYPIPRHDTVYWYQQGPGQDPQFLISFYEKMQSDKGSIPDRFSAQQFSDYHSELNMSSLELGDSALYFCASSPGQGAGEQYFGPGTRLTVT.